One TCR beta chain is described in this entry. Its antigen is not identified. The CDR3 is 13 amino acids. The germline CDR1 and CDR2 sequences are ENHRY and SYGVKD. Trimming took 10 bases from V and 5 from J, leaving 15 bases between them. These data originate in a study of T cells in Graves' hyperthyroidism and ophthalmopathy. Overall study findings and caveats: Model predictions of ophthalmopathy came a median around 6.5 months before onset.

TCR beta CDR3 sequences were amplified from RNA transcripts. The HTBI primer set drove a first-round RT-PCR of the TCR CDR3. A single record per CDR3 protein comes from TCRdb applying MiXCR to the multiplex PCR reads. Of around 800,000 distinct CDR3 sequences in the sample, around 39% were seen once. This chain joins TRBV10-3 and TRBJ1-5, with D perhaps matching TRBD1 (5 bases). The sequence was collected from a man aged 18 to 35 with Graves' hyperthyroidism. Material for sequencing was blood. CDR3 in amino acids: CASCREVYQPQHF. The CDR3 DNA is TGTGCCAGCTGCAGGGAGGTCTATCAGCCCCAGCATTTT.